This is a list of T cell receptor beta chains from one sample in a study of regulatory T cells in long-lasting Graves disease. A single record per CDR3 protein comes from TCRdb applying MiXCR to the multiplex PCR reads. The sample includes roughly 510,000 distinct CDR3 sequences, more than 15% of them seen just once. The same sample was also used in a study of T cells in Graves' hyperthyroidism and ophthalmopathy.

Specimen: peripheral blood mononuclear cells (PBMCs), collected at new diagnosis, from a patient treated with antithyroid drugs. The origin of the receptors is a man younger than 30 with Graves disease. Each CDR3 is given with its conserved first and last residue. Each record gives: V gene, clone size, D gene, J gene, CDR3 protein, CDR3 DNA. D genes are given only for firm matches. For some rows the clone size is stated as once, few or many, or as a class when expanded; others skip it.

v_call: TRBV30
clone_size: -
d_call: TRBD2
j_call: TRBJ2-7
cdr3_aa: CAWSVGLAANYEQYF
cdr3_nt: TGTGCCTGGAGTGTAGGGCTAGCGGCAAACTACGAGCAGTACTTC

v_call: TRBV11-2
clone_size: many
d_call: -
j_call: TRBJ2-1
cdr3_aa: CASSLNPLGDEQFF
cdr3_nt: TGTGCCAGCAGCTTAAACCCACTGGGGGATGAGCAGTTCTTC

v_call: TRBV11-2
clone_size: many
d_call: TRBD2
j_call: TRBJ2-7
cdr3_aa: CASEGLAGYNSYEQYF
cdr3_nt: TGTGCCAGCGAAGGACTAGCGGGATATAACTCCTACGAGCAGTACTTC

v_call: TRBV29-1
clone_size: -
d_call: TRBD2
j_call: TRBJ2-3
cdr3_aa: CSVEEAGTSTDTQYF
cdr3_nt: TGCAGCGTCGAAGAAGCGGGAACCAGCACAGATACGCAGTATTTT

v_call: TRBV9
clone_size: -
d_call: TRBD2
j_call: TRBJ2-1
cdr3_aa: CASSAGTRDEQFF
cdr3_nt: TGTGCCAGCAGCGCCGGGACTAGGGATGAGCAGTTCTTC

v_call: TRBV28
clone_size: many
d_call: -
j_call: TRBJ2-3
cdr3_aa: CASSLPPQGNTDTQYF
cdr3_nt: TGTGCCAGCAGCCTCCCTCCACAGGGAAACACAGATACGCAGTATTTT

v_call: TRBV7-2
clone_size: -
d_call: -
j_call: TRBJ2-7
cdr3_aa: CASTTRGGGAGGGYEQYF
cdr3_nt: TGTGCCAGCACCACCCGGGGGGGGGGCGCAGGGGGTGGGTACGAGCAGTACTTC

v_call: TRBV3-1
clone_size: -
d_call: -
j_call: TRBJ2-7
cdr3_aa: CASSRRVDGQYF
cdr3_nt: TGTGCCAGCAGCCGGAGGGTCGACGGGCAGTACTTC

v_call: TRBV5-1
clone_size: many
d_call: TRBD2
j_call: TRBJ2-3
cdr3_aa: CASSLATSGTDTQYF
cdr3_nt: TGTGCCAGCAGCTTGGCGACTAGCGGCACAGATACGCAGTATTTT

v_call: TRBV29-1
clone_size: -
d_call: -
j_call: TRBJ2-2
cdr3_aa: CSVGEGANTGELFF
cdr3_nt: TGCAGCGTTGGAGAGGGGGCGAACACCGGGGAGCTGTTTTTT

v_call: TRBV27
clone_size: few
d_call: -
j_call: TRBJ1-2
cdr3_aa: CASSPRIGGAHYGYTF
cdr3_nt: TGTGCCAGCAGTCCACGGATCGGGGGGGCTCACTATGGCTACACCTTC

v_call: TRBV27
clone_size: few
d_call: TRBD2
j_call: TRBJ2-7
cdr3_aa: CASTKTSGRSYEQYF
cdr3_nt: TGTGCCAGCACGAAGACTAGCGGGAGGAGCTACGAGCAGTACTTC

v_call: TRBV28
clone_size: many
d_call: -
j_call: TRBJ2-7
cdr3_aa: CASSLLASYEQYF
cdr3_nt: TGTGCCAGCAGTTTATTGGCTTCCTACGAGCAGTACTTC

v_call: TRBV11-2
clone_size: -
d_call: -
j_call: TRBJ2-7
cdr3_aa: CASAVYEQYF
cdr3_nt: TGTGCCAGCGCGGTGTACGAGCAGTACTTC

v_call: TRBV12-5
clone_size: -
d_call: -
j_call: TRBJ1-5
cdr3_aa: CASGLVLGQNHQPQHF
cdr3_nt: TGTGCTAGTGGTTTGGTACTGGGCCAAAACCATCAGCCCCAGCATTTT

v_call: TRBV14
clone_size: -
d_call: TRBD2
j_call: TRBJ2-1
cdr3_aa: CASSQIRTSGIDNEQFF
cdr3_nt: TGTGCCAGCAGCCAGATAAGGACTAGCGGGATAGATAATGAGCAGTTCTTC

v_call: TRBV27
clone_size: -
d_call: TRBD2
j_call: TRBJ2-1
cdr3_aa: CASSFSSGSYNEQFF
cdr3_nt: TGTGCCAGCAGTTTCTCTAGCGGGAGCTACAATGAGCAGTTCTTC

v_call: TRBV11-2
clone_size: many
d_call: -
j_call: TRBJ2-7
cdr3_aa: CASSPRVVNFYEQYF
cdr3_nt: TGTGCCAGCAGCCCGAGGGTTGTCAATTTCTACGAGCAGTACTTC

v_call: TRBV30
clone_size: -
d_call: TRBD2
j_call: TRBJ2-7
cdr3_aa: CAWSVPPLAGSGEQYF
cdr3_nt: TGTGCCTGGAGTGTACCCCCACTAGCGGGATCTGGAGAGCAGTACTTC

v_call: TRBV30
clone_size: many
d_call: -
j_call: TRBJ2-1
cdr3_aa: CAWSAHINEQFF
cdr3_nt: TGTGCCTGGAGTGCCCATATAAATGAGCAGTTCTTC

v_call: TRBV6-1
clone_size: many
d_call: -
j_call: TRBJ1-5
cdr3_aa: CASTEGYQPQHF
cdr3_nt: TGTGCCAGCACCGAAGGGTATCAGCCCCAGCATTTT

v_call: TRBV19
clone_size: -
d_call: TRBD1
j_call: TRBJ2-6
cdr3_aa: CASSTKRQGGSSGANVLTF
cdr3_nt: TGTGCCAGTAGTACTAAGCGACAGGGGGGGAGCTCTGGGGCCAACGTCCTGACTTTC

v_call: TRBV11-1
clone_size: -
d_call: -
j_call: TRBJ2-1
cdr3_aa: CASSLALASFDEQFF
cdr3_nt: TGTGCCAGCAGCTTAGCTCTAGCCAGCTTTGATGAGCAGTTCTTC

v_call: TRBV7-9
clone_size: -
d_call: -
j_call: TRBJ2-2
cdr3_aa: CASSSNYHMNTGELFF
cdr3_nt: TGTGCCAGCAGCTCAAACTATCACATGAACACCGGGGAGCTGTTTTTT

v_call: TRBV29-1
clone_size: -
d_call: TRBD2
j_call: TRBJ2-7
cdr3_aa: CSVETSATYEQYF
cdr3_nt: TGCAGCGTTGAGACTAGCGCTACCTACGAGCAGTACTTC

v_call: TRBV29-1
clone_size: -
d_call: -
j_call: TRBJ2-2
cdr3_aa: CSTTGEGTGELFF
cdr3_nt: TGCAGCACGACAGGGGAGGGCACCGGGGAGCTGTTTTTT

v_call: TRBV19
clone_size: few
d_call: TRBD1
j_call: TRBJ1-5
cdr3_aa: CASKASQGRNQPQHF
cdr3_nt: TGTGCCAGTAAGGCGTCACAGGGGCGCAATCAGCCCCAGCATTTT

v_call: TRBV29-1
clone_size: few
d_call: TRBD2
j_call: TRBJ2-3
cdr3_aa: CSVGTSRDTQYF
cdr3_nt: TGCAGCGTCGGGACTAGCCGAGATACGCAGTATTTT

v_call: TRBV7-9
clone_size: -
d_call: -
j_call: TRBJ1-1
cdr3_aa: CASSRRTGGNTEAFF
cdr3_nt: TGTGCCAGCAGCCGGCGTACCGGGGGGAACACTGAAGCTTTCTTT

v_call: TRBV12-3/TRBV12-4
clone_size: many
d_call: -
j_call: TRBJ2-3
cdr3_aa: CASSFTGTSTDTQYF
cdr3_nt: TGTGCCAGCAGTTTCACCGGGACATCCACAGATACGCAGTATTTT

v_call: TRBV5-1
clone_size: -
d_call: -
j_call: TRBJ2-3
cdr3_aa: CATQGPLGDTQYF
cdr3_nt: TGCGCCACCCAGGGGCCTCTCGGAGATACGCAGTATTTT

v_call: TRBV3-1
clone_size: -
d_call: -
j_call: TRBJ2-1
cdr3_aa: CASSQEGARALSYNEQFF
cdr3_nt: TGTGCCAGCAGCCAAGAAGGCGCGAGGGCCCTCTCCTACAATGAGCAGTTCTTC

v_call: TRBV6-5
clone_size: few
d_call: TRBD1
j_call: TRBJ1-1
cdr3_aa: CASSSDRGRGWTEAFF
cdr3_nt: TGTGCCAGCAGTTCTGACAGGGGGCGCGGGTGGACTGAAGCTTTCTTT

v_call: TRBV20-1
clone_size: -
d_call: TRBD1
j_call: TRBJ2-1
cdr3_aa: CSARLGQGRAEQFF
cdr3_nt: TGCAGTGCTAGACTCGGACAGGGGCGGGCTGAGCAGTTCTTC

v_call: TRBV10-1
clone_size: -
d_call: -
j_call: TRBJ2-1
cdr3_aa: CARNHEGTGCEQFF
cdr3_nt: TGCGCCAGGAACCACGAGGGCACAGGATGTGAGCAGTTCTTC

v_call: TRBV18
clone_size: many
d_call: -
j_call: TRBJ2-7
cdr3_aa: CASSPLSAGNSYEQYF
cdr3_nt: TGTGCCAGCTCACCACTTTCGGCAGGGAATTCCTACGAGCAGTACTTC

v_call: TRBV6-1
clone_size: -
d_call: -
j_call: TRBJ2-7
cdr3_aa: CASSLEHGPLGQYF
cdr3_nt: TGTGCCAGCAGCCTCGAACATGGCCCCTTGGGGCAGTACTTC

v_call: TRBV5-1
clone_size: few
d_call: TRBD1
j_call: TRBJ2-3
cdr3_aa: CASSLEVWDRRSTDTQYF
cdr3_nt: TGCGCCAGCAGCTTGGAGGTCTGGGACAGGCGGAGCACAGATACGCAGTATTTT

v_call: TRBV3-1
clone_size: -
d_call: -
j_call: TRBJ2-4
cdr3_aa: CASSQDGSSVHIQYF
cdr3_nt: TGTGCCAGCAGCCAAGATGGCTCCTCGGTGCACATTCAGTACTTC

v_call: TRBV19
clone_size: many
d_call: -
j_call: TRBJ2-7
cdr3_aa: CASSGGASYEQYF
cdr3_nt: TGTGCCAGTAGTGGGGGTGCCTCCTACGAGCAGTACTTC

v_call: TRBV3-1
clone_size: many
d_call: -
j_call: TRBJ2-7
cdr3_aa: CASSQDHRGFDEQYF
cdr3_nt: TGTGCCAGCAGCCAAGATCATAGGGGGTTTGACGAGCAGTACTTC

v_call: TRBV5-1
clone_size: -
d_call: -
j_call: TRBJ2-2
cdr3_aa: CASSRAASNTGELFF
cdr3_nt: TGCGCCAGCAGCCGTGCTGCCTCGAACACCGGGGAGCTGTTTTTT

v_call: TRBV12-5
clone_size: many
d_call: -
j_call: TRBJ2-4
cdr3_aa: CARRAGAKNIQYF
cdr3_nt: TGTGCTAGGCGAGCGGGCGCCAAAAACATTCAGTACTTC

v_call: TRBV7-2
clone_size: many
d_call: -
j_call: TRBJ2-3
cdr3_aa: CASSLARKIGYVDTQYF
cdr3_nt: TGTGCCAGCAGCTTAGCCCGAAAGATCGGCTATGTAGATACGCAGTATTTT

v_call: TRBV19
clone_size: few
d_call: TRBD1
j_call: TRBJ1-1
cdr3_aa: CASDRAILGNTEAFF
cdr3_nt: TGTGCCAGCGACAGGGCAATATTGGGAAACACTGAAGCTTTCTTT

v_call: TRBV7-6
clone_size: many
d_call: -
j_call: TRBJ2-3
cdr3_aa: CASSGEGQGTDTQYF
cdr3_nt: TGTGCCAGCAGCGGAGAGGGTCAGGGGACAGATACGCAGTATTTT

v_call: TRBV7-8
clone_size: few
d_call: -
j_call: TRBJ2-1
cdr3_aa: CATTAEAGAYDEQFF
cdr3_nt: TGTGCCACCACGGCAGAGGCGGGTGCCTACGATGAGCAGTTCTTC

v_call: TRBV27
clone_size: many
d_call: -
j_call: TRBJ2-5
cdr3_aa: CASRGGGKRETQYF
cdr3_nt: TGTGCCAGCCGGGGAGGGGGGAAAAGGGAGACCCAGTACTTC

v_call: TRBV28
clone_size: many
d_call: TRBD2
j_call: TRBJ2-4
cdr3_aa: CASSLGGYKNIQYF
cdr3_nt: TGTGCCAGCAGTTTGGGAGGGTACAAAAACATTCAGTACTTC

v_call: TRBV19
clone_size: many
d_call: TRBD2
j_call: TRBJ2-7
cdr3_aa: CASSISGPSYEQYF
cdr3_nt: TGTGCCAGTAGTATTAGCGGGCCTTCCTACGAGCAGTACTTC

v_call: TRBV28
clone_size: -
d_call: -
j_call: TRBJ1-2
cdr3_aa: CASSNPGRGYAF
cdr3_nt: TGTGCCAGCAGTAACCCCGGGCGGGGCTACGCCTTC

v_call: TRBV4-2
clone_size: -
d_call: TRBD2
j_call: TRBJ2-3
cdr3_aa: CASSQGTRGSGTDTQYF
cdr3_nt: TGTGCCAGCAGCCAAGGGACTAGAGGCTCTGGCACAGATACGCAGTATTTT

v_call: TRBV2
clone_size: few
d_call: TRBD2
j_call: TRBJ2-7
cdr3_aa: CASSEDSGRVSEQYF
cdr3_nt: TGTGCCAGCAGTGAAGATAGCGGGAGAGTAAGCGAGCAGTACTTC

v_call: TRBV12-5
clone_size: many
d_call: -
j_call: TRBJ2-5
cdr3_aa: CASGPRGGEETQYF
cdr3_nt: TGTGCTAGTGGTCCCCGGGGCGGGGAAGAGACCCAGTACTTC

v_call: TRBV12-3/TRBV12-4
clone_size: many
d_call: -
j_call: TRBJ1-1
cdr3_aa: CASSDLSFNTEAFF
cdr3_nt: TGTGCCAGCAGTGATCTCAGTTTTAACACTGAAGCTTTCTTT

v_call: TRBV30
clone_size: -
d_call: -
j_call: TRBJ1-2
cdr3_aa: CAWSWEANYGYTF
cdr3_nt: TGTGCCTGGAGCTGGGAAGCGAACTATGGCTACACCTTC

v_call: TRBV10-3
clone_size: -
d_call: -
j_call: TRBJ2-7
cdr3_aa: CAISERVAGPYEQYF
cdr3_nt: TGTGCCATCAGTGAGCGAGTTGCAGGACCCTACGAGCAGTACTTC

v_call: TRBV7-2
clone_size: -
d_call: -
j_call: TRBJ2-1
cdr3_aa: CASSFRMIAAHEQFF
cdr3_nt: TGTGCCAGCAGCTTTCGGATGATAGCGGCCCATGAGCAGTTCTTC

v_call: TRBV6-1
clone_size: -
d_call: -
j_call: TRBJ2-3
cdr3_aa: CASSETGIKGSDTQYF
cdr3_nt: TGTGCCAGCAGTGAAACAGGGATTAAAGGGTCAGATACGCAGTATTTT